The 8 T cell receptor beta chains reported below all come from one sample, sequenced in a study of beta chain features in type 1 diabetes. The sequenced template was cDNA made from the entire isolated RNA. Assay used: immunoSEQ multiplex PCR; TCRdb lists only in-frame clones, some missing. The sample has roughly 250,000 clones, 9.6% seen once. Material for sequencing was naive CD4+ T cells from blood. The source of these receptors is a woman between 18 and 29 years old in good health.

This clone came up a few times. The chain is built from TRBV2 and TRBJ2-1, with TRBD1 as a possible D gene (5 bases). With 8 bases removed from V and 4 bases from J, the gap between germline ends came to 15 bases. This CDR3 is built from 14 residues. The V gene's germline CDR1 is SNHLY and CDR2 FYNNEI. The CDR3 reads CASYGGREYNEQFF. DNA of the CDR3: TGTGCCAGCTACGGCGGCAGGGAATACAATGAGCAGTTCTTC.

This clone showed up just a few times. The rearrangement uses TRBV5-8 and TRBJ1-1; D unclear. Trimming removed 4 bases from V and 5 bases from J, with 18 bases in between. The CDR3 loop spans 15 amino acids. Germline loops: CDR1 SGHTS, CDR2 YDEGEE. The CDR3, as DNA: TGTGCCAGCAGCCCCCTAATCCCGGGGAGGACTGAAGCTTTCTTT. It yields the protein CASSPLIPGRTEAFF.

This clone has a handful of counts. The rearrangement uses TRBV30 and TRBJ2-2; D call uncertain. Trimming stripped 7 bases from V and 3 bases from J, with 9 bases between. Germline loops: CDR1 GTSNPN, CDR2 SVGIG (reference sequence). The CDR3 covers 12 residues. CDR3 DNA sequence: TGTGCCTTCGGGTCCTACACCGGGGAGCTGTTTTTT. Its protein product is CAFGSYTGELFF. Using reference TRBV30 and TRBJ2-2 for the parts outside the CDR3, the full variable domain is SQTIHQWPATLVQPVGSPLSLECTVEGTSNPNLYWYRQAAGRGLQLLFYSVGIGQISSEVPQNLSASRPQDRQFILSSKKLLLSDSGFYLCAFGSYTGELFFGEGSRLTVL.

This clone came up a few times. The chain uses TRBV18 and TRBJ2-1, with D maybe TRBD2 (6 bases). CDR1 is KGHSH and CDR2 is LQKENI in the germline V gene. The CDR3 covers 16 residues. V was clipped by 6 bases and J by 0 bases, with 15 bases between them. The CDR3 region has the DNA TGTGCCAGCTCGCCCATACAGACTAGCTCCTACAATGAGCAGTTCTTC. Translating it yields CASSPIQTSSYNEQFF.

This chain joins TRBV6-5 and TRBJ1-4; the match to TRBD1 covers 7 bases. V gave up 6 bases and J gave up 4 bases; unmatched junction bases: 5. CDR3 length: 14 amino acids. Germline values: CDR1 MNHEY, CDR2 SVGAGI. CDR3 DNA sequence: TGTGCCAGCAGACCGGGACAGCGTAATGAAAAACTGTTTTTT. This sequence encodes CASRPGQRNEKLFF.

The chain has TRBV14 and TRBJ2-1, with D maybe TRBD2 (6 bases). Trimming pared 4 bases from V and 5 bases from J, leaving 18 bases between. This CDR3 is 16 amino acids long. The germline gives CDR1 SGHDN, CDR2 FVKESK. The CDR3 coding sequence is TGTGCCAGCAGCCGAAGGGACTTGGGTTGGAACAATGAGCAGTTCTTC. Encoded protein: CASSRRDLGWNNEQFF.

V usage is TRBV28 and J usage is TRBJ1-1, with 7 bases identical to TRBD1. This CDR3 is 17 amino acids long. Germline values: CDR1 MDHEN, CDR2 SYDVKM. After removal of 6 bases from V and 2 bases from J, the junction contained 15 bases not matched to a gene. CDR3 coding DNA: TGTGCCAGCAGCGATCGGGGGCAGAGGACAGGCAACACTGAAGCTTTCTTT. Translated, it gives CASSDRGQRTGNTEAFF.

J is TRBJ1-1 and V is TRBV5-1, with TRBD1 as a possible D gene (6 bases). Germline CDR1 is SGHRS and CDR2 is YFSETQ. Trimming shortened V by 7 bases and J by 1 base, and 26 bases separated the two germline ends. The CDR3 is 18 residues long. CDR3 region: CASRRTRGSRGGNTEAFF. CDR3 nucleotide sequence: TGCGCCAGCCGAAGAACCCGGGGCAGCCGAGGGGGGAACACTGAAGCTTTCTTT.